In its sample, the clone carrying this TCR beta chain was seen many times. Losses at the gene ends were 2 bases for V and 5 bases for J; bases not matched to a gene: 6. The germline V gene encodes CDR1 LGHNA and CDR2 YSLEER. CDR3 length: 15 amino acids. This sample is part of a study of early T cells in non-severe SARS-CoV-2 infection. Tagging with unique molecular identifiers was applied to individual cDNA molecules. Using its own MiXCR run on the 5' RACE reads, TCRdb lists one record per CDR3 protein. Here the sample spans approximately 50,000 distinct CDR3 sequences, 10% to 15% being singletons. The source of this sequence is an adult who was a healthcare worker with PCR-confirmed SARS-CoV-2 infection or an uninfected control (not recorded which). The gene calls are TRBV4-3 and TRBJ2-1; 7 positions match TRBD1. Sequencing used whole blood, obtained at baseline. This CDR3 is CASSQLGTDHNEQFF. The CDR3 bases are TGCGCCAGCAGCCAACTCGGGACAGATCACAATGAGCAGTTCTTC.